This T cell receptor (beta chain) came from a study of early T cells in non-severe SARS-CoV-2 infection. General study points: Database matching using VDJdb favored anti-spike CD8 responses, with private and CD4 specificities left missing.

For this clonotype: Its antigen is unknown.

Per the germline V gene, CDR1 is SGHAT and CDR2 is FQNNGV. The CDR3 is made up of 13 amino acids. The V end was cut by 1 base, the J end by 3 bases, with 7 bases between. Individual cDNA molecules received unique molecular identifiers during library preparation. In TCRdb, the 5' RACE reads were re-called with MiXCR into one record per CDR3 protein. The table shows 45,000 to 55,000 distinct CDR3 sequences, with 11% occurring only once. The TCR comes from an adult who was a healthcare worker with PCR-confirmed SARS-CoV-2 infection or an uninfected control (not recorded which). The genes are TRBV11-2 and TRBJ2-7; D not resolved. The sample taken for sequencing was whole blood. The CDR3 DNA reads TGTGCCAGCAGCTTAGGGGTCCGCTACGAGCAGTACTTC. Its translation is CASSLGVRYEQYF.